Below, one T cell receptor beta chain is given with its context. Its antigen is undetermined. This entry is derived from a study of radiotherapy plus CTLA-4 blockade in lung cancer. Study findings and constraints: Radiotherapy with ipilimumab was followed by blood expansion of tumor-derived clones.

The trim removed 5 bases at V and 8 bases at J, leaving 2 bases unmatched. The germline V gene has CDR1 MNHEY and CDR2 SVGAGI. This CDR3 has 12 residues. The data were produced by immunoSEQ multiplex PCR, yet TCRdb's version contains in-frame clones alone and is incomplete. Among about 87,000 clones listed, approximately 86% were seen once. This TCR came from a human donor with non-small cell lung cancer that progressed on radiotherapy plus ipilimumab. The V gene is TRBV6-5, the J gene TRBJ2-5; 10 bases are shared with TRBD1. The material sequenced was peripheral blood, taken from a patient treated with radiotherapy plus ipilimumab. Here the CDR3 DNA reads TGTGCCAGCAGTCTGACAGGGGGCACCCAGTACTTC. Amino acids: CASSLTGGTQYF.